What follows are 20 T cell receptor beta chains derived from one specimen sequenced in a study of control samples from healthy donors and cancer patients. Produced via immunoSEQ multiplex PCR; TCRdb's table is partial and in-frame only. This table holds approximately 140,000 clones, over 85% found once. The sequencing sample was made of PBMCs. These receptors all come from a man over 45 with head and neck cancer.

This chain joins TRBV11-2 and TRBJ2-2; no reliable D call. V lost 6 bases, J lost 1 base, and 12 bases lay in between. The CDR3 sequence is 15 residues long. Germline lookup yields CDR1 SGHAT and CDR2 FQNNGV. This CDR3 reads CASRRSGGNTGELFF. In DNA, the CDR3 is TGTGCCAGCAGACGGTCCGGCGGGAACACCGGGGAGCTGTTTTTT.

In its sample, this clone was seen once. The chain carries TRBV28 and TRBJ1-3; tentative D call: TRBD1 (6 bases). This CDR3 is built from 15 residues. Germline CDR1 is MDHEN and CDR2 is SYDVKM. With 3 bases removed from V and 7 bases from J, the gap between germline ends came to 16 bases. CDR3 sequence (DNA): TGTGCCAGCAGTTTTTATGAAGGGGGAGAGAACACCATATATTTT. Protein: CASSFYEGGENTIYF.

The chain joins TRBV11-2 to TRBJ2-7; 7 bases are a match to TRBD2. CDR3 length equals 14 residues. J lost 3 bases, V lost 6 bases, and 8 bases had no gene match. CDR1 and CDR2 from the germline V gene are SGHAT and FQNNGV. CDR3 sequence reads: CASSSAGTYYEQYF. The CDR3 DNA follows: TGTGCCAGCAGTTCAGCGGGGACCTACTACGAGCAGTACTTC.

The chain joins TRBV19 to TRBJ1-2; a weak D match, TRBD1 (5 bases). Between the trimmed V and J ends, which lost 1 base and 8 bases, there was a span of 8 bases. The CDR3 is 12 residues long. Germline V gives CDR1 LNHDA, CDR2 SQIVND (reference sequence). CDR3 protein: CASSIGGVGYTF. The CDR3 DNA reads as TGTGCCAGTAGTATAGGGGGGGTCGGCTACACCTTC.

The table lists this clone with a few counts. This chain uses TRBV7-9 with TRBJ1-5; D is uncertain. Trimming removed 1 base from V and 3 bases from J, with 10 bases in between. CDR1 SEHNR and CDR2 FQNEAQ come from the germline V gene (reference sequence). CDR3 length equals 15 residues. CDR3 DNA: TGTGCCAGCAGCTTAGATGCAGGAGTCAATCAGCCCCAGCATTTT. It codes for CASSLDAGVNQPQHF.

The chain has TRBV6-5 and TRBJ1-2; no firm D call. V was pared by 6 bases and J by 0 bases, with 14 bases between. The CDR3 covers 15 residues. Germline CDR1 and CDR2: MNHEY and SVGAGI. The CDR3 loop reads CASRAPDASNYGYTF. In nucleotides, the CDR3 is TGTGCCAGCAGGGCTCCGGACGCGTCTAACTATGGCTACACCTTC.

The CDR3 region is CASSPDYFPGNEQFF. The CDR3 region has the DNA TGTGCCAGCAGCCCGGACTATTTTCCTGGCAATGAGCAGTTCTTC. The chain links TRBV5-4 to TRBJ2-1; D possibly corresponds to TRBD2 (6 bases). Germline values: CDR1 SGHNT, CDR2 YYREEE (reference sequence). V was clipped by 4 bases and J by 6 bases, with 17 bases between them. This CDR3 spans 15 amino acids.

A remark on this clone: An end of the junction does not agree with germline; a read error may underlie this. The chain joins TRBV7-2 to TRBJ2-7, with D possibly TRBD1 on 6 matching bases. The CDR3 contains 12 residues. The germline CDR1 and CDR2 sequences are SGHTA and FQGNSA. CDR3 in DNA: TGTGCCAGCAGCTTAGAACAGGGAAGCCGGGACTTC. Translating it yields CASSLEQGSRDF.

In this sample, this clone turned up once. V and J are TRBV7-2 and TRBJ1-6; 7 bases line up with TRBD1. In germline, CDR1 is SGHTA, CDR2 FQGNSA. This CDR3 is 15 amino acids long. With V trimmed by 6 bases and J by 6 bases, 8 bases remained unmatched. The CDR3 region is CASRHDRDINSPLHF. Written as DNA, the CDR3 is TGTGCCAGCAGGCATGACAGGGACATTAATTCACCCCTCCACTTT.

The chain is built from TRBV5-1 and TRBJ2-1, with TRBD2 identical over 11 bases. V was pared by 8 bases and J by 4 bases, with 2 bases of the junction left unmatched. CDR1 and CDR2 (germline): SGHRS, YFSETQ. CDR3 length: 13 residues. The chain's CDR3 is CARGTSGYNEQFF. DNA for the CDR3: TGCGCCAGAGGGACTAGCGGTTACAATGAGCAGTTCTTC.

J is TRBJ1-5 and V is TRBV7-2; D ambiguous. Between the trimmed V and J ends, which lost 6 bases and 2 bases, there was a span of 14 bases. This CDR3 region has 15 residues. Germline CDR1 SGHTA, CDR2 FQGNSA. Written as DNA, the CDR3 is TGTGCCAGCAGTTTACCAGGTGAGGGCAATCAGCCCCAGCATTTT. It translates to CASSLPGEGNQPQHF.

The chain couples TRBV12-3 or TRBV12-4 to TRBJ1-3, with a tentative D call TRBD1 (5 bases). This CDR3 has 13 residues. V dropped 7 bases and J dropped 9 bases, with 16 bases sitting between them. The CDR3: CASTLGGVGTIYF. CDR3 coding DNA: TGTGCCAGCACTCTAGGAGGGGTGGGCACCATATATTTT.

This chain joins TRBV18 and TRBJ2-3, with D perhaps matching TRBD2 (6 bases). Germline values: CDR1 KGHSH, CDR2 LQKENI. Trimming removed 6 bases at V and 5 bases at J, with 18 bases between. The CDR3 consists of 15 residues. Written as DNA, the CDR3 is TGTGCCAGCTCGACCAGAGGAGGGCCGGAAGATACGCAGTATTTT. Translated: CASSTRGGPEDTQYF. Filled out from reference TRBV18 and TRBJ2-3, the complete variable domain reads NAGVMQNPRHLVRRRGQEARLRCSPMKGHSHVYWYRQLPEEGLKFMVYLQKENIIDESGMPKERFSAEFPKEGPSILRIQQVVRGDSAAYFCASSTRGGPEDTQYFGPGTRLTVL.

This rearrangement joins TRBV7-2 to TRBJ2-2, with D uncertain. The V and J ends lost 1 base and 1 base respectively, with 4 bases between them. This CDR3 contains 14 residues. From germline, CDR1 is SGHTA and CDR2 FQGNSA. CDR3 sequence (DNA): TGTGCCAGCAGCTTAGTAGTGAACACCGGGGAGCTGTTTTTT. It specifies CASSLVVNTGELFF.

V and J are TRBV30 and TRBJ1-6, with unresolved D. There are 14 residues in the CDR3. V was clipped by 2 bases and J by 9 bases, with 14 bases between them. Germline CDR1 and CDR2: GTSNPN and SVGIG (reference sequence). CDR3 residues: CAWSLGSKGSPLHF. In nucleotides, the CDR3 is TGTGCCTGGAGTTTAGGGAGCAAGGGTTCACCCCTCCACTTT.

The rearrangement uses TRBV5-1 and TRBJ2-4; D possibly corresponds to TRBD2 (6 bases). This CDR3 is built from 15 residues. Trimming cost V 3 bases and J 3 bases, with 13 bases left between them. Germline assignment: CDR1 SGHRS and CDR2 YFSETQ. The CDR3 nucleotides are TGCGCCAGCAGCTCCAACGCCGGGAGCAAAAACATTCAGTACTTC. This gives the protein CASSSNAGSKNIQYF. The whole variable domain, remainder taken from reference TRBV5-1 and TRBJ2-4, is KAGVTQTPRYLIKTRGQQVTLSCSPISGHRSVSWYQQTPGQGLQFLFEYFSETQRNKGNFPGRFSGRQFSNSRSEMNVSTLELGDSALYLCASSSNAGSKNIQYFGAGTRLSVL.

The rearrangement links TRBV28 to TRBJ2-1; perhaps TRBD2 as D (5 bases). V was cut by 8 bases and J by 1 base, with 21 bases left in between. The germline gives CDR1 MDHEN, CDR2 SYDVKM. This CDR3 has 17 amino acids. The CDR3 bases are TGTGCCAGCTACGACGATCCCCGAGCGGTTTCCTACAATGAGCAGTTCTTC. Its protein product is CASYDDPRAVSYNEQFF.

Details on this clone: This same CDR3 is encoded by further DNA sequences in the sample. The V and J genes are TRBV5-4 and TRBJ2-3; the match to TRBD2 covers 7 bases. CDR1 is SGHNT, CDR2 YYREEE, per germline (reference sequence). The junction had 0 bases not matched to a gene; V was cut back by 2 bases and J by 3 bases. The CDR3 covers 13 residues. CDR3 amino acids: CASSLAGTDTQYF. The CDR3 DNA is TGTGCCAGCAGCTTAGCGGGGACAGATACGCAGTATTTT.

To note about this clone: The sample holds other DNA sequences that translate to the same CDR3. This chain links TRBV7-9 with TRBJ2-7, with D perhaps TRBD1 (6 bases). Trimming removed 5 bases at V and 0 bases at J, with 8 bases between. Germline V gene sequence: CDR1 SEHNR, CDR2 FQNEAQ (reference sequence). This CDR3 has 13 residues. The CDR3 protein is CASSRQVSYEQYF. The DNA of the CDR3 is TGTGCCAGCAGCCGACAGGTCTCCTACGAGCAGTACTTC.

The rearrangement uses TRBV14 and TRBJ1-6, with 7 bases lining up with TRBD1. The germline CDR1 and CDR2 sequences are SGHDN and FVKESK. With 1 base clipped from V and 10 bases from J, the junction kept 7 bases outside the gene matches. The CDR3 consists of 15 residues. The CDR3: CASSQANRGLSPLHF. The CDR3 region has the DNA TGTGCCAGCAGCCAAGCTAACAGGGGACTGTCACCCCTCCACTTT.